The source of this T cell receptor beta chain is a study of T cells in Graves' hyperthyroidism and ophthalmopathy. Study conclusions and caveats: Most thyroid-expanded clonotypes above 0.001 were also found in blood.

RNA transcripts gave rise to amplified TCR beta CDR3 regions. The study used the HTBI primer set for a first-round RT-PCR of the TCR CDR3. TCRdb itself ran the multiplex PCR reads through MiXCR, one entry per CDR3 protein. Among 300,000 or so distinct CDR3 sequences listed, about 18% were seen once. Trimming left V 5 bases short and J 0 bases short, with 14 bases between. The germline gives CDR1 LNHDA, CDR2 SQIVND (reference sequence). The CDR3 runs to 15 residues. On this clonotype itself: The antigen is unknown.

It was considered stable Graves' hyperthyroidism when ophthalmopathy did not progress within 18 months. The PBMCs had their origin in about 9.7 ml of fresh peripheral blood. The chain is built from TRBV19 and TRBJ2-7, with D possibly matching TRBD1 (6 bases). Sequencing was carried out using blood. The TCR sequence derives from a woman between 45 and 60 years old with Graves' hyperthyroidism. The DNA for the CDR3 is TGTGCCAGTAGTGCGGACAGCCTAACCTCCTACGAGCAGTACTTC. This gives the protein CASSADSLTSYEQYF. Looking up the rest from reference TRBV19 and TRBJ2-7 gives the full variable domain: DGGITQSPKYLFRKEGQNVTLSCEQNLNHDAMYWYRQDPGQGLRLIYYSQIVNDFQKGDIAEGYSVSREKKESFPLTVTSAQKNPTAFYLCASSADSLTSYEQYFGPGTRLTVT.